The 6 T cell receptor beta chains listed next were all sequenced from one sample in a study of blood T cell repertoires in COVID-19. Produced via immunoSEQ multiplex PCR; TCRdb's table is partial and in-frame only. The repertoire holds tens of thousands of clones, with 75% to 85% as singletons. Sample: peripheral blood. The receptors come from an elderly man with acute or convalescent COVID-19.

This clone was observed a few times. The CDR3, as DNA: TGCGCCAGCAGCATCTTCGGTTTAGAGGGGGCGAACACTGAAGCTTTCTTT. Its translation is CASSIFGLEGANTEAFF. The chain couples TRBV5-1 to TRBJ1-1; TRBD1 aligns across 7 bases. V dropped 4 bases and J dropped 1; count of bases not matched to a gene: 13. The germline CDR1 and CDR2 sequences are SGHRS and YFSETQ. This CDR3 contains 17 residues.

The rearrangement links TRBV4-1 to TRBJ2-3, with 8 bases that match TRBD1. J was trimmed by 5 bases and V by 0 bases; bases with no gene match: 7. Germline lookup yields CDR1 MGHRA and CDR2 YSYEKL. The CDR3 covers 16 residues. The CDR3 protein is CASSQEVTGGRDTQYF. The CDR3 nucleotides read TGCGCCAGCAGCCAAGAGGTCACAGGGGGGAGAGATACGCAGTATTTT.

This rearrangement joins TRBV2 to TRBJ1-1; TRBD1 matches at 10 bases. CDR3 length equals 14 residues. The germline V gene has CDR1 SNHLY and CDR2 FYNNEI. V dropped 7 bases and J dropped 4; count of bases not matched to a gene: 6. The CDR3 DNA follows: TGTGCCAGCACTAGACAGGGGGCAAGCACTGAAGCTTTCTTT. This codes for CASTRQGASTEAFF.

This clone has a single count. J is TRBJ2-2 and V is TRBV27, with D perhaps TRBD1 (5 bases). Per germline, CDR1 MNHEY and CDR2 SMNVEV (reference sequence). V lost 4 bases, J lost 4 bases, and 19 bases lay in between. This CDR3 contains 17 residues. The DNA for the CDR3 is TGTGCCAGCAGTTCCCTCGGCAGGGCACAATTCACCGGGGAGCTGTTTTTT. Translated, it gives CASSSLGRAQFTGELFF.

The gene calls are TRBV20-1 and TRBJ2-7; TRBD1 is a possible D gene (5 bases). The CDR3 contains 11 residues. V was clipped by 3 bases and J by 5 bases, with 8 bases between them. Germline values: CDR1 DFQATT, CDR2 SNEGSKA (reference sequence). CDR3 sequence: CSASDSNEQYF. In nucleotides, the CDR3 is TGCAGTGCTAGTGACAGTAACGAGCAGTACTTC.

CDR3 coding DNA: TGTGCCAGCAGCTTGGTAGTCCGCGCGGGGGATGGCTACACCTTC. Translating it yields CASSLVVRAGDGYTF. The chain uses TRBV5-6 and TRBJ1-2; perhaps TRBD1 as D (5 bases). Trimming cost V 0 bases and J 6 bases, with 15 bases left between them. CDR1 SGHDT and CDR2 YYEEEE come from the germline V gene. This CDR3 region has 15 residues.